Below, one T cell receptor beta chain is given with its context. Libraries were prepared by immunoSEQ multiplex PCR; TCRdb keeps only in-frame clonotypes and omits some of them. The sample contains 45,000 or so clones, approximately 80% of which appear only once. These data belong to a study of blood T cell repertoires in COVID-19. The wider study: Samples representing acute and convalescent COVID-19 were sourced from the United States, Italy and Spain. PBMCs, B-cell-depleted T cells, or T cells were the source of the cDNA or gDNA that made up the material.

CDR3 size: 12 residues. Trimming took 10 bases from V and 7 from J; bases not matched to a gene: 5. Germline CDR1 is LNHDA and CDR2 is SQIVND (reference sequence). The clonotype comes from a man aged 70-80 years with acute or convalescent COVID-19. Input material: peripheral blood. The chain combines TRBV19 with TRBJ1-5, with 9 bases identical to TRBD1. The CDR3 DNA reads TGTGCCACCCGGACAGGGGTACAGCCCCAGCATTTT. It is translated as CATRTGVQPQHF.